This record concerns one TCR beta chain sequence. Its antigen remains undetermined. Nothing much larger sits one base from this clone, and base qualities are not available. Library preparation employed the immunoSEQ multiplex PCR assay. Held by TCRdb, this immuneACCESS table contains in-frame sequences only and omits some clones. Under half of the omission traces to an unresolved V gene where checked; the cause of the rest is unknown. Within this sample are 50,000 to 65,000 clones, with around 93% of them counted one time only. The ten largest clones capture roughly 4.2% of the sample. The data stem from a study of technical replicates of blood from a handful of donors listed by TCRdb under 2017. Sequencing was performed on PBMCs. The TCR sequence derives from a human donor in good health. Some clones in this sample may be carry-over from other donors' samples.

At the DNA level, the sequence is TGTGCCAGCCGGGGACTGCCTTGGGAGCAGTTCTTC. Protein translation: CASRGLPWEQFF. The sequence links TRBV27 to TRBJ2-1; TRBD2 could be the D gene, as 6 bases match. From the cysteine through the phenylalanine, the CDR3 covers 12 amino acids. Only the CDR3 part of the read is kept: 36 bases, read in frame from the first base. CDR1 and CDR2 (MNHEY, SMNVEV) derive from the germline V gene (reference sequence). The junction carries 15 bases between V and J, which are trimmed by 8 bases and 10 bases respectively.